In its sample, the clone carrying this T cell receptor beta chain ranks as large. Its antigen is unknown. The genes and germline here are from mouse. The read ends 1 residue early relative to the CDR3; the germline J gene fills the gap. The data are from a study of tissue T cells after allogeneic stem cell transplantation. Study-wide results and caveats: Shared clones across patients were few; motif clustering revealed tissue-specific shared signatures.

Germline V gene lookup returns CDR1 KGHPV and CDR2 FQNQEV (reference sequence). The CDR3 is 13 amino acids. The V end lost 6 bases, the J end lost 1 base, and 9 bases lay between the germline ends. TCRbeta CDR3 was sequenced at survey depth with template counts. Profiled with immunoSEQ multiplex PCR; TCRdb holds only in-frame clones, not every one. The sample shows roughly 2,600 clones, 35% to 55% of them seen only once. Time point in this sample: mouse harvest day 14 after allogeneic transplant. Mouse grafts combined 10^7 T-cell-depleted bone marrow cells with 10^6 splenic CD5+ T cells. B6 (H2b) cells into BALB/c (H2d) mice; tissues taken at day 7 or 14.

The genes are TRBV26 and TRBJ1-2; D possibly corresponds to TRBD1 (6 bases). The sequence was collected from a female BALB/c mouse given C57BL/6 T cells with graft-versus-host disease after an allogeneic hematopoietic cell transplant. The sample was gut tissue. CDR3 in amino acids: CASSLQGNSDYTF. Incomplete CDR3 DNA: TGTGCCAGCAGCCTACAGGGAAACTCCGACTACACC.